The 9 T cell receptor beta chains below come from one sample, sequenced in a study of beta chain features in type 1 diabetes. Whole-study results and caveats: Within each of all four CD4+ subsets, Type 1 diabetes patients had TCRB CDR3s that were moderately but significantly shorter.

Expressed TCRB transcripts were sequenced because the entire RNA isolate underwent reverse transcription. The data were produced by immunoSEQ multiplex PCR, yet TCRdb's version contains in-frame clones alone and is incomplete. This sample has roughly 340,000 clones; 10% to 15% occur once, and the top ten carry 0.008% to 0.011%. The antigens for these receptors are not known. Sequences were obtained from naive CD4+ T cells from blood. These receptors were obtained from a woman aged 18-30 years with type 1 diabetes.

This clone has only a few counts. This chain uses TRBV6-6 with TRBJ1-5; no clear D gene. The CDR3 is 15 amino acids. With 4 bases removed from V and 0 bases from J, the gap between germline ends came to 10 bases. Looked up from germline, CDR1 is MNHNY and CDR2 is SVGAGI (reference sequence). In nucleotides, the CDR3 is TGTGCCAGCAGTTGGAACCGGGTTAGCAATCAGCCCCAGCATTTT. Protein sequence: CASSWNRVSNQPQHF.

The chain uses TRBV28 and TRBJ2-2, with a possible D match to TRBD2 (6 bases). Deletions cut 9 bases from V and 5 bases from J, with 16 bases between. Germline CDR1 and CDR2: MDHEN and SYDVKM. CDR3 length: 14 residues. CDR3 residues: CASLREPLTGELFF. The CDR3 DNA is TGTGCCAGTCTCCGGGAGCCCCTAACCGGGGAGCTGTTTTTT.

The V and J genes are TRBV11-2 and TRBJ2-7; 7 bases line up with TRBD1. The ends lost 1 base at V and 2 bases at J; junction bases unmatched: 2. The germline CDR1 and CDR2 sequences are SGHAT and FQNNGV. The CDR3 sequence is 14 residues long. The CDR3: CASSLGQGAYEQYF. In DNA, the CDR3 is TGTGCCAGCAGCTTAGGACAGGGAGCCTACGAGCAGTACTTC.

This clone was observed a handful of times. V usage is TRBV30 and J usage is TRBJ2-1; D gene uncertain. The CDR3 sequence is 12 residues long. Trimming shortened V by 2 bases and J by 6 bases, and 8 bases separated the two germline ends. Germline V gene data show CDR1 as GTSNPN and CDR2 as SVGIG (reference sequence). The DNA of the CDR3 is TGTGCCTGGAGTCGGCGGAGCAATGAGCAGTTCTTC. Amino acids: CAWSRRSNEQFF.

The genes are TRBV15 and TRBJ1-4, with a possible D match to TRBD1 (6 bases). V gave up 4 bases and J gave up 7 bases, with 16 bases separating them. Germline CDR1 reads LNHNV; CDR2 reads YYDKDF (reference sequence). CDR3 length: 15 amino acids. The CDR3 spells CATSKIQGRGEKLFF. The CDR3 DNA sequence: TGTGCCACCAGCAAAATACAGGGACGAGGTGAAAAACTGTTTTTT.

This clone was recorded a few times. This chain links TRBV4-1 with TRBJ1-2, with 8 positions matching TRBD1. J was trimmed by 5 bases and V by 3 bases; bases with no gene match: 5. This CDR3 is built from 14 residues. Germline V gives CDR1 MGHRA, CDR2 YSYEKL. CDR3 sequence: CASSHRGQGYGYTF. The CDR3 nucleotides read TGCGCCAGCAGCCACAGGGGGCAGGGGTATGGCTACACCTTC.

This clone was observed a handful of times. The gene calls are TRBV29-1 and TRBJ2-1; D gene unclear. The CDR3 consists of 13 residues. V lost 3 bases, J lost 5 bases, and 11 bases lay in between. Germline V gene sequence: CDR1 SQVTM, CDR2 ANQGSEA. The CDR3 loop is CSVEYTENNEQFF. CDR3 sequence (DNA): TGCAGCGTTGAGTACACAGAAAACAATGAGCAGTTCTTC.

Only a few counts were recorded for this clone. The chain employs TRBV25-1 and TRBJ2-1; tentative D call: TRBD2 (6 bases). Trimming shortened V by 8 bases and J by 4 bases, and 6 bases separated the two germline ends. Germline V gene lookup returns CDR1 MGHDK and CDR2 SYGVNS. This CDR3 is 11 amino acids long. The CDR3 region is CASREYNEQFF. The CDR3 nucleotides are TGTGCCAGCCGGGAGTACAATGAGCAGTTCTTC.

About this clone itself: Other DNA sequences from this sample encode an identical CDR3 as well. The V call is TRBV5-6, the J call TRBJ2-5; D gene uncertain. Germline CDR1 SGHDT, CDR2 YYEEEE. This CDR3 is 11 amino acids long. Trimming took off 1 base at V and 5 bases at J, with 3 bases between the two ends. DNA of the CDR3: TGTGCCAGCAGCTTGCGGGAGACCCAGTACTTC. Protein: CASSLRETQYF.